The rows below give T cell receptor beta chains drawn from one sample of a study of control samples from healthy donors and cancer patients. Method: immunoSEQ multiplex PCR; TCRdb's copy keeps in-frame clones and lacks some. This sample has some 74,000 clones; roughly 93% occur once, and the top ten carry over 2.5%. The specimen sequenced was blood. The receptors were gathered from a woman aged 25-40 years in good health. Both conserved end residues are part of each CDR3. The D gene is left open where the match is weak. Clone size is shown for a subset of rows, as once, few, many or a class of expanded clone.

CDR3: CASSIATANYGYTF
DNA: TGTGCCAGTAGTATTGCAACAGCTAACTATGGCTACACCTTC
size: NA
D: NA
V: TRBV19
J: TRBJ1-2

CDR3: CASSPGLNYGYTF
DNA: TGCGCCAGCTCTCCGGGGCTCAACTATGGCTACACCTTC
size: once
D: NA
V: TRBV10-2
J: TRBJ1-2

CDR3: CSVEFQNSYEQYF
DNA: TGCAGCGTTGAATTTCAGAATTCCTACGAGCAGTACTTC
size: NA
D: NA
V: TRBV29-1
J: TRBJ2-7

CDR3: CATLWQENTEAFF
DNA: TGTGCCACCCTATGGCAGGAGAACACTGAAGCTTTCTTT
size: NA
D: NA
V: TRBV6-5
J: TRBJ1-1

CDR3: CASRQESSLYGYTF
DNA: TGTGCCAGCAGACAGGAATCCTCCCTCTATGGCTACACCTTC
size: NA
D: NA
V: TRBV6-4
J: TRBJ1-2

CDR3: CASSLERMNTGELFF
DNA: TGTGCCAGCAGCTTAGAACGGATGAACACCGGGGAGCTGTTTTTT
size: NA
D: NA
V: TRBV11-2
J: TRBJ2-2

CDR3: CASGLVSALAGARAGELFF
DNA: TGTGCTAGTGGTTTGGTATCGGCGCTAGCGGGGGCCCGGGCCGGGGAGCTGTTTTTT
size: NA
D: TRBD2
V: TRBV12-5
J: TRBJ2-2

CDR3: CASSEVTAQNTEAFF
DNA: TGTGCCAGCAGTGAAGTGACAGCTCAAAACACTGAAGCTTTCTTT
size: NA
D: NA
V: TRBV6-1
J: TRBJ1-1

CDR3: CASSERDSNQPQHF
DNA: TGTGCCAGCAGTGAAAGGGACAGTAATCAGCCCCAGCATTTT
size: once
D: TRBD1
V: TRBV6-1
J: TRBJ1-5

CDR3: CASSQDPRRQDNYGYTF
DNA: TGTGCCAGCAGCCAAGATCCAAGACGACAGGATAACTATGGCTACACCTTC
size: NA
D: NA
V: TRBV14
J: TRBJ1-2

CDR3: CASNLGSRGLGSDTQYF
DNA: TGTGCCAGCAATTTAGGCTCGAGGGGGCTAGGCTCAGATACGCAGTATTTT
size: NA
D: TRBD1
V: TRBV28
J: TRBJ2-3

CDR3: CASSIVLGVGSPLHF
DNA: TGTGCCAGTAGTATAGTCTTGGGGGTGGGTTCACCCCTCCACTTT
size: NA
D: NA
V: TRBV19
J: TRBJ1-6

CDR3: CASSLKGGYGYTF
DNA: TGTGCCAGCAGCTTAAAGGGCGGCTATGGCTACACCTTC
size: NA
D: NA
V: TRBV11-2
J: TRBJ1-2

CDR3: CASSRGGDTEAFF
DNA: TGTGCCAGCAGCAGAGGGGGTGACACTGAAGCTTTCTTT
size: NA
D: NA
V: TRBV7-8
J: TRBJ1-1

CDR3: CASSYEGPPYEQYF
DNA: TGTGCCAGCAGTTACGAGGGGCCCCCCTACGAGCAGTACTTC
size: NA
D: NA
V: TRBV6-6
J: TRBJ2-7

CDR3: CASSESGSSYNSPLHF
DNA: TGTGCCAGCAGTGAATCAGGCAGCTCCTATAATTCACCCCTCCACTTT
size: NA
D: NA
V: TRBV25-1
J: TRBJ1-6

CDR3: CASRPETWTGGQMNTEAFF
DNA: TGCGCCAGCAGACCCGAAACCTGGACAGGGGGTCAAATGAACACTGAAGCTTTCTTT
size: NA
D: TRBD1
V: TRBV4-1
J: TRBJ1-1

CDR3: CASSLVGGLNTEAFF
DNA: TGCGCCAGCAGCTTGGTTGGAGGGCTGAACACTGAAGCTTTCTTT
size: NA
D: NA
V: TRBV5-1
J: TRBJ1-1

CDR3: CASSNFAGMNTEAFF
DNA: TGTGCCAGCAGCAATTTCGCCGGGATGAACACTGAAGCTTTCTTT
size: NA
D: NA
V: TRBV28
J: TRBJ1-1

CDR3: CASSLLRGGTYNEQFF
DNA: TGTGCCAGCAGTTTGTTGCGCGGGGGGACCTACAATGAGCAGTTCTTC
size: NA
D: TRBD2
V: TRBV25-1
J: TRBJ2-1

CDR3: CASSFAETQYF
DNA: TGTGCCAGCAGTTTTGCAGAGACCCAGTACTTC
size: NA
D: NA
V: TRBV12-3/TRBV12-4
J: TRBJ2-5

CDR3: CASSLGGGASETQYF
DNA: TGTGCCAGCAGCTTAGGCGGGGGGGCTTCAGAGACCCAGTACTTC
size: once
D: TRBD2
V: TRBV11-3
J: TRBJ2-5

CDR3: CASTDMSGASNYGYTF
DNA: TGCGCCAGCACCGATATGTCGGGGGCATCTAACTATGGCTACACCTTC
size: NA
D: NA
V: TRBV5-1
J: TRBJ1-2

CDR3: CVRSPVAGARTDTQYF
DNA: TGTGTCAGAAGTCCCGTGGCGGGGGCCCGCACAGATACGCAGTATTTT
size: once
D: NA
V: TRBV7-5
J: TRBJ2-3

CDR3: CASSQGSGSAVNQPQHF
DNA: TGTGCCAGCAGCCAAGGGTCGGGGTCGGCAGTCAATCAGCCCCAGCATTTT
size: few
D: NA
V: TRBV3-1/TRBV3-2
J: TRBJ1-5

CDR3: CARKLHHIGAGEGPQHF
DNA: TGTGCCAGAAAACTCCACCACATCGGGGCAGGGGAAGGACCCCAGCATTTT
size: NA
D: NA
V: TRBV7-9
J: TRBJ1-5

CDR3: CASSYGQPYGYTF
DNA: TGTGCCAGCAGTTACGGGCAGCCCTATGGCTACACCTTC
size: NA
D: NA
V: TRBV6-5
J: TRBJ1-2

CDR3: CASSNAGQGAGTPLHF
DNA: TGTGCCAGTAGTAACGCCGGACAGGGGGCAGGTACACCCCTCCACTTT
size: NA
D: TRBD1
V: TRBV19
J: TRBJ1-6

CDR3: CASSHSLAGGFQETQYF
DNA: TGTGCCAGCAGTCACAGTCTAGCGGGGGGCTTTCAAGAGACCCAGTACTTC
size: once
D: TRBD2
V: TRBV6-6
J: TRBJ2-5

CDR3: CASSLDPSSYEQYF
DNA: TGTGCCAGCAGCTTAGATCCGAGCTCCTACGAGCAGTACTTC
size: NA
D: NA
V: TRBV11-2
J: TRBJ2-7

CDR3: CASRGTEWSNQPQHF
DNA: TGTGCCAGTAGGGGGACAGAATGGAGCAATCAGCCCCAGCATTTT
size: NA
D: TRBD1
V: TRBV6-5
J: TRBJ1-5

CDR3: CASITEGVAGAPKTYNEQFF
DNA: TGTGCCAGCATCACCGAGGGCGTAGCGGGGGCCCCTAAAACCTACAATGAGCAGTTCTTC
size: NA
D: TRBD2
V: TRBV28
J: TRBJ2-1

CDR3: CASVAENSETQYF
DNA: TGTGCCAGCGTAGCGGAGAACTCAGAGACCCAGTACTTC
size: once
D: NA
V: TRBV28
J: TRBJ2-5

CDR3: CASSPHTGNTIYF
DNA: TGTGCCAGTAGTCCACACACCGGAAACACCATATATTTT
size: NA
D: NA
V: TRBV19
J: TRBJ1-3

CDR3: CASTEVGGTEAFF
DNA: TGTGCCAGCACCGAAGTGGGTGGCACTGAAGCTTTCTTT
size: NA
D: NA
V: TRBV25-1
J: TRBJ1-1

CDR3: CASSTRQGPGTLHF
DNA: TGTGCCAGCAGCACTCGACAGGGGCCAGGGACCCTCCACTTT
size: NA
D: TRBD1
V: TRBV7-2
J: TRBJ1-6

CDR3: CASSWQDTATNEKLFF
DNA: TGTGCCAGCTCATGGCAGGATACTGCAACTAATGAAAAACTGTTTTTT
size: once
D: NA
V: TRBV18
J: TRBJ1-4

CDR3: CASSPGQGGTEAFF
DNA: TGTGCCAGCTCGCCCGGACAGGGTGGCACTGAAGCTTTCTTT
size: NA
D: TRBD1
V: TRBV18
J: TRBJ1-1

CDR3: CASSITGEGMEQFF
DNA: TGTGCCAGCAGCATTACCGGAGAGGGGATGGAGCAGTTCTTC
size: NA
D: NA
V: TRBV9
J: TRBJ2-1

CDR3: CASSESPGEGIETQYF
DNA: TGCGCCAGCAGTGAGTCTCCGGGGGAGGGAATAGAGACCCAGTACTTC
size: NA
D: TRBD2
V: TRBV10-1
J: TRBJ2-5

CDR3: CACRGQGPSDTQYF
DNA: TGTGCCTGTCGAGGGCAGGGGCCTTCAGATACGCAGTATTTT
size: NA
D: NA
V: TRBV11-2
J: TRBJ2-3